This is a list of T cell receptor beta chains from one sample in a study of early T cells in non-severe SARS-CoV-2 infection. One entry per CDR3 protein results from TCRdb running MiXCR on the 5' RACE reads. The sample has about 29,000 distinct CDR3 sequences, roughly 4.3% seen once. Sequencing used whole blood. These receptors came from an adult who was a healthcare worker with PCR-confirmed SARS-CoV-2 infection or an uninfected control (not recorded which). CDR3s include the opening cysteine and the closing phenylalanine or tryptophan. Fields, in order: D gene, clone size, J gene, V gene, CDR3 protein, CDR3 DNA. A D gene is named only where the DNA matches it firmly. A row's size may be missing; if present it is once, few, many or a size class.

.,many,TRBJ2-2,TRBV7-9,CASSHSELATNTGELFF,TGTGCCAGCAGCCACTCGGAGCTAGCGACGAACACCGGGGAGCTGTTTTTT
TRBD1,.,TRBJ1-4,TRBV7-8,CASSVRQGTGEKLFF,TGTGCCAGCAGCGTTAGACAGGGTACGGGTGAAAAACTGTTTTTT
.,many,TRBJ2-5,TRBV19,CASSRPGLQGQTQYF,TGTGCCAGTTCACGTCCGGGACTGCAGGGGCAGACCCAGTACTTC
TRBD1,many,TRBJ1-1,TRBV4-1,CASSQMTGGFDTEAFF,TGCGCCAGCAGCCAAATGACAGGGGGCTTTGACACTGAAGCTTTCTTT
.,few,TRBJ2-3,TRBV3-1,CASQRGGGTNTDTQYF,TGTGCCAGCCAGAGAGGTGGCGGAACAAACACAGATACGCAGTATTTT
TRBD1,few,TRBJ1-2,TRBV7-9,CASTILQSGTVYGYTF,TGTGCCAGCACTATCCTTCAGTCCGGGACAGTCTATGGCTACACCTTC
.,.,TRBJ2-5,TRBV20-1,CSAARAETQYF,TGCAGTGCCGCCAGGGCAGAGACCCAGTACTTC
TRBD1,.,TRBJ2-5,TRBV14,CASSQGPGQRLETQYF,TGTGCCAGCAGCCAGGGCCCGGGACAGCGTTTAGAGACCCAGTACTTC
TRBD2,many,TRBJ2-1,TRBV7-2,CASSSLAVSSYNEQFF,TGTGCCAGCAGCTCACTAGCGGTAAGCTCCTACAATGAGCAGTTCTTC
TRBD2,few,TRBJ2-5,TRBV7-9,CASSLPSGQETQYF,TGTGCCAGCAGCTTACCTAGCGGCCAAGAGACCCAGTACTTC
.,.,TRBJ1-5,TRBV20-1,CSAREGQTDWNQPQHF,TGCAGTGCTAGAGAAGGACAGACCGACTGGAATCAGCCCCAGCATTTT
.,many,TRBJ1-5,TRBV3-1,CASSPGLRYSNQPQHF,TGTGCCAGCAGCCCAGGGTTAAGGTATAGCAATCAGCCCCAGCATTTT
.,many,TRBJ1-6,TRBV18,CASSSREGSNSPLHF,TGTGCCAGCTCGTCCCGGGAGGGCTCTAATTCACCCCTCCACTTT
.,many,TRBJ1-2,TRBV7-2,CASSLDTYGYTF,TGTGCCAGCAGCTTGGACACCTATGGCTACACCTTC
TRBD1,many,TRBJ2-7,TRBV20-1,CSARDRQGGPYEQYF,TGCAGTGCTAGAGACCGACAAGGGGGCCCCTACGAGCAGTACTTC
.,many,TRBJ2-5,TRBV9,CASSVAAGRQETQYF,TGTGCCAGCAGCGTAGCGGCGGGGAGGCAAGAGACCCAGTACTTC
TRBD2,.,TRBJ2-1,TRBV5-1,CASSPGGTSAIEQFF,TGCGCCAGCAGCCCCGGGGGGACTAGCGCCATTGAGCAGTTCTTC
.,few,TRBJ2-7,TRBV29-1,CSVLRSPYEQYF,TGCAGCGTGCTAAGATCCCCATACGAGCAGTACTTC
TRBD1,.,TRBJ1-4,TRBV6-5,CASSGTGVDEKLFF,TGTGCCAGCAGTGGGACAGGGGTTGATGAAAAACTGTTTTTT
TRBD1,many,TRBJ2-3,TRBV5-1,CASRLQGISTDTQYF,TGCGCCAGCAGATTACAGGGGATTAGCACAGATACGCAGTATTTT
TRBD2,many,TRBJ2-5,TRBV11-2,CASSFLLERGETQYF,TGTGCCAGCAGCTTTCTCCTGGAGCGGGGAGAGACCCAGTACTTC
TRBD2,few,TRBJ2-3,TRBV7-2,CASSRRTSDTDTQYF,TGTGCCAGCAGCAGAAGGACTAGCGACACAGATACGCAGTATTTT
.,.,TRBJ2-1,TRBV7-3,CASSLRVGRRGEQFF,TGTGCCAGCAGCTTAAGGGTAGGAAGAAGGGGTGAGCAGTTCTTC
.,few,TRBJ2-1,TRBV27,CASSYYNEQFF,TGTGCCAGCAGTTACTACAATGAGCAGTTCTTC
.,many,TRBJ2-7,TRBV6-1,CASSEGYYEQYF,TGTGCCAGCAGTGAAGGCTACTACGAGCAGTACTTC
TRBD1,few,TRBJ2-2,TRBV7-6,CASSLDRGRTGELFF,TGTGCCAGCAGCTTAGACAGGGGGCGAACCGGGGAGCTGTTTTTT
.,many,TRBJ2-2,TRBV5-1,CASSFSGNTGELFF,TGCGCCAGCAGCTTCTCGGGGAACACCGGGGAGCTGTTTTTT
TRBD1,once,TRBJ1-6,TRBV7-8,CASSWRQGYDSPLHF,TGTGCCAGCAGTTGGCGACAGGGATATGATTCACCCCTCCACTTT
TRBD1,.,TRBJ2-2,TRBV5-1,CASSGQASGELFF,TGCGCCAGCAGCGGACAGGCGTCCGGGGAGCTGTTTTTT
.,many,TRBJ2-7,TRBV18,CASSPQGPYEQYF,TGTGCCAGCTCACCACAGGGCCCCTACGAGCAGTACTTC
.,.,TRBJ2-1,TRBV20-1,CSARDTGGPGIF,TGCAGTGCTAGAGATACTGGCGGCCCAGGGATCTTC
.,.,TRBJ1-1,TRBV20-1,CSATSLRAGLNTEAFF,TGCAGTGCTACAAGTTTACGGGCAGGGTTAAACACTGAAGCTTTCTTT
TRBD2,.,TRBJ2-1,TRBV20-1,CRALAGVNEQFF,TGCAGGGCGCTAGCGGGGGTAAATGAGCAGTTCTTC
.,few,TRBJ1-6,TRBV20-1,CSARDRARDSPLHF,TGCAGTGCTAGAGACAGGGCACGCGATTCACCCCTCCACTTT
.,.,TRBJ2-7,TRBV5-1,CASSLGGPGGLSYEQYF,TGCGCCAGCAGCTTGGGGGGGCCCGGCGGGCTCTCCTACGAGCAGTACTTC
TRBD1,many,TRBJ1-4,TRBV7-6,CASSSWTGGNEKLFF,TGTGCCAGCAGCTCTTGGACAGGGGGAAATGAAAAACTGTTTTTT
TRBD1,once,TRBJ2-7,TRBV5-4,CASSLGDRDEQYF,TGTGCCAGCAGCTTGGGAGACAGGGACGAGCAGTACTTC
.,.,TRBJ2-5,TRBV7-9,CASSLVGRLETQYF,TGTGCCAGCAGCTTAGTTGGCAGGCTGGAGACCCAGTACTTC
.,many,TRBJ1-6,TRBV7-7,CASSLGRTVLWSPLHF,TGTGCCAGCAGCTTAGGGAGGACAGTTTTATGGTCACCCCTCCACTTT
.,.,TRBJ2-3,TRBV7-9,CASTSPSRGTDTQYF,TGTGCCAGCACGTCTCCATCTCGGGGCACAGATACGCAGTATTTT
.,many,TRBJ1-1,TRBV20-1,CSGTKNTEAFF,TGCAGTGGGACAAAGAACACTGAAGCTTTCTTT
.,many,TRBJ1-5,TRBV27,CASGNFQPQHF,TGTGCCAGCGGGAATTTTCAGCCCCAGCATTTT
TRBD1,few,TRBJ2-1,TRBV11-1,CASSSAGTGFDEQFF,TGTGCCAGCAGCTCCGCGGGGACAGGTTTCGATGAGCAGTTCTTC
TRBD2,many,TRBJ2-1,TRBV12-5,CASGSRTSGSLSEQFF,TGTGCTAGTGGTTCACGGACTAGCGGGAGTCTGTCTGAGCAGTTCTTC
TRBD2,many,TRBJ2-7,TRBV7-2,CASSPSVSGIYEQYF,TGTGCCAGCAGCCCATCGGTCAGCGGGATATACGAGCAGTACTTC
.,many,TRBJ2-5,TRBV7-3,CASSSGSIVGGPKETQYF,TGTGCCAGCAGCTCTGGCTCCATTGTGGGAGGCCCGAAAGAGACCCAGTACTTC
.,.,TRBJ2-2,TRBV5-1,CASSLEASNTGELFF,TGCGCCAGCAGCCTTGAAGCGTCGAACACCGGGGAGCTGTTTTTT
.,few,TRBJ2-7,TRBV5-1,CASSLGTFSYEQYF,TGCGCCAGCAGCTTGGGTACCTTCTCCTACGAGCAGTACTTC
.,.,TRBJ2-2,TRBV27,CASRIGAGELFF,TGTGCCAGCAGGATAGGGGCCGGGGAGCTGTTTTTT
.,few,TRBJ1-5,TRBV5-6,CASSLSGSSNQPQHF,TGTGCCAGCAGCTTGTCTGGCAGTAGCAATCAGCCCCAGCATTTT
.,many,TRBJ1-4,TRBV28,CASSYRGAGTNEKLFF,TGTGCCAGCAGTTATCGGGGCGCGGGGACTAATGAAAAACTGTTTTTT
TRBD1,many,TRBJ2-5,TRBV7-3,CASRPTGADRETQYF,TGTGCCAGCAGGCCAACAGGGGCAGACAGAGAGACCCAGTACTTC
.,many,TRBJ2-3,TRBV11-3,CASNQEAKLITDTQYF,TGTGCCAGCAATCAGGAAGCCAAACTCATAACAGATACGCAGTATTTT
TRBD2,.,TRBJ2-7,TRBV5-4,CASRLAGAYEQYF,TGTGCCAGCAGACTAGCGGGGGCCTACGAGCAGTACTTC
.,few,TRBJ2-7,TRBV7-9,CASGPAAREQYF,TGTGCCAGCGGCCCGGCTGCCCGGGAGCAGTACTTC
TRBD2,many,TRBJ2-3,TRBV7-3,CASSFPTGGGTDTQYF,TGTGCCAGCAGCTTCCCCACGGGGGGGGGAACAGATACGCAGTATTTT
.,few,TRBJ2-4,TRBV7-2,CASSLGRILAKNIQYF,TGTGCCAGCAGCTTAGGGCGGATTCTAGCCAAAAACATTCAGTACTTC
.,many,TRBJ2-1,TRBV11-2,CASSPAPPYNEQFF,TGTGCCAGCAGCCCGGCCCCCCCCTACAATGAGCAGTTCTTC
TRBD1,many,TRBJ2-1,TRBV5-6,CASSRSYRDRSFSYNEQFF,TGTGCCAGCAGTCGTAGTTACCGGGACAGGTCCTTCTCTTACAATGAGCAGTTCTTC